The clone carrying this T cell receptor (beta chain) has a handful of counts. Its cognate antigen is unknown. These data come from a study of vaccination and CD4 T cells after COVID-19. An Oncomine TCR Beta short-read assay was used to sequence the DNA from cultured CD4+ T cells. TCRdb re-called the PCR reads through MiXCR, storing one row per CDR3 protein. The sample lists roughly 17,000 distinct CDR3 sequences; around 44% were seen once. Stated treatment: roughly ten-day PBMC culture with coronavirus spike peptide pools or control peptides (ViraFEST assay). The origin of this receptor is a human donor who had recovered from COVID-19. Sample: CD4+ T cells from blood, cultured in vitro, taken after SARS-CoV-2 vaccination.

CDR3 sequence (DNA): TGTGCCAGCAGCTTGGTTACTAGCGGGAGTAAGACCCAGTACTTC. Amino acid sequence: CASSLVTSGSKTQYF. The genes are TRBV5-4 and TRBJ2-5; the match to TRBD2 covers 11 bases. The CDR3 runs to 15 residues. V shed 0 bases and J 6 bases; nucleotides not matched to a gene: 4. Per germline, CDR1 SGHNT and CDR2 YYREEE (reference sequence).